Below, one T cell receptor (beta chain) is given with its context. This clonotype was recorded at least ten times. It lacks a known antigen. Base quality data are lacking; no much larger clone is found one base away. This specimen's treatment or condition label, per the study, means: in vitro stimulation with specific CMV peptide epitopes to enrich CMV-specific T cells. This sample was included in a study of T cell repertoires in cytomegalovirus infection (dated by TCRdb to about 2019). At the level of the whole study: Recently identified HLA-C-restricted CMV epitopes, whose presentation resists viral immunomodulation, were targeted by peptide stimulations together with well-studied HLA-B-restricted epitopes. Because public TCR beta signatures pointed to carriage of CMV infection together with the matching HLA type, the HLA type of each donor mattered for the analysis.

Here is what the overall study found, with its caveats: In both this cohort and an independent roughly 400-donor cohort, the cumulative frequency of public TCR beta family members distinguished carriers of CMV infection plus the relevant HLA type. The ex vivo response was dominated by HLA-C-restricted CMV-specific TCR beta clonotypes, which also provided the single most frequent clonotype in two of eight donors.

Deletion took 0 bases off V and 2 bases off J, with a span of 14 bases between the germline ends. Based on the germline V gene, the CDR1 and CDR2 sequences are ENHRY and SYGVKD. The CDR3 spans 16 residues, from the cysteine through the phenylalanine. The kept DNA is CDR3 alone, 48 bases in frame from the first base. TCRdb records Illumina HiSeq 1500 as the sequencer. The public sequencing data were trimmed at Q25 with fastp and processed into clonotypes with MiXCR by TCRdb, which kept only in-frame beta chains. Every entry covers one CDR3 protein and lists the most common genes and DNA from its rows. The sample data list around 300,000 distinct CDR3 sequences, and 22% of these were observed just once. Of the sample, roughly a fifth falls within the top ten clones.

The rearranged segments are TRBV10-3 and TRBJ2-7, with the D assignment possibly TRBD1 or TRBD2, given 5 matching bases for each. This clonotype was obtained from a human donor in good health (CMV status not recorded). Some clones in this sample may be carry-over from other donors' samples. Source: cultured PBMCs, taken from culture after CMV antigen stimulation. The DNA reads as follows: TGTGCCATCAGTGAGTCAACGGGACCCCGAACCTACGAGCAGTACTTC. Its amino acids are CAISESTGPRTYEQYF.